This passage covers 10 T cell receptor beta chains from one sample sequenced in a study of CD8 T cells in Susac syndrome. After extraction with the RNeasy kit, about 0.45 to 1 ug of the RNA was reverse transcribed using random hexamers. TCRdb itself ran the immunoSEQ multiplex PCR reads through MiXCR, one entry per CDR3 protein. The sample records 210,000 or so distinct CDR3 sequences, 94% being singletons. Source material: CD4+ T cells from PBMCs. All receptors derive from a human donor with Susac syndrome.

This clonotype was recorded only once. The chain is built from TRBV14 and TRBJ1-6; maybe TRBD1 (6 bases). CDR3 size: 13 residues. Trimming pared 4 bases from V and 8 bases from J, leaving 9 bases between. Germline V gene data show CDR1 as SGHDN and CDR2 as FVKESK. CDR3 nucleotide sequence: TGTGCCAGCAGCCCTACAGGGTATTCACCCCTCCACTTT. This translates into CASSPTGYSPLHF.

The rearrangement joins TRBV5-1 to TRBJ2-7; 7 positions match TRBD1. The ends lost 0 bases at V and 2 bases at J; junction bases unmatched: 5. The germline V gene encodes CDR1 SGHRS and CDR2 YFSETQ. There are 15 residues in the CDR3. CDR3 in amino acids: CASSLGQGDPYEQYF. CDR3 nucleotide sequence: TGCGCCAGCAGCTTGGGGCAGGGGGACCCCTACGAGCAGTACTTC. The complete variable domain, with remaining parts taken from reference TRBV5-1 and TRBJ2-7, reads KAGVTQTPRYLIKTRGQQVTLSCSPISGHRSVSWYQQTPGQGLQFLFEYFSETQRNKGNFPGRFSGRQFSNSRSEMNVSTLELGDSALYLCASSLGQGDPYEQYFGPGTRLTVT.

The chain is built from TRBV15 and TRBJ1-3, with 7 bases that match TRBD1. V lost 4 bases and J lost 0; bases outside the gene matches: 3. Germline V gives CDR1 LNHNV, CDR2 YYDKDF (reference sequence). The CDR3 has 15 residues. CDR3 residues: CATSTRGTSGNTIYF. In DNA form, the CDR3 reads TGTGCCACCAGCACCAGGGGGACCTCTGGAAACACCATATATTTT.

J is TRBJ2-5 and V is TRBV5-1; perhaps TRBD2 as D (5 bases). V dropped 0 bases and J dropped 6 bases, with 9 bases sitting between them. This CDR3 has 13 residues. Germline V gene lookup returns CDR1 SGHRS and CDR2 YFSETQ. In DNA form, the CDR3 reads TGCGCCAGCAGCTTGGCGATAGCGAAGACCCAGTACTTC. Amino acids: CASSLAIAKTQYF.

The rearrangement uses TRBV2 and TRBJ2-7; possibly TRBD1 for D (6 bases). Germline lookup yields CDR1 SNHLY and CDR2 FYNNEI. The V and J ends lost 6 bases and 0 bases respectively, with 15 bases between them. The CDR3 covers 15 residues. This CDR3 reads CASSLKPGASYEQYF. CDR3 nucleotide sequence: TGTGCCAGCAGCCTAAAGCCAGGGGCCTCCTACGAGCAGTACTTC.

The rearrangement joins TRBV19 to TRBJ1-2; D remains ambiguous. There are 13 residues in the CDR3. Germline-derived CDR1 and CDR2 are LNHDA and SQIVND (reference sequence). The ends were cut back, 8 bases at V and 4 bases at J, with 14 bases in the middle. CDR3 amino acids: CASEDAPRYGYTF. The CDR3 DNA is TGTGCCAGTGAGGATGCGCCCCGCTATGGCTACACCTTC.

The chain links TRBV7-6 to TRBJ1-2; 9 nucleotides match TRBD1. V dropped 4 bases and J dropped 7; count of bases not matched to a gene: 7. From germline, CDR1 is SGHVS and CDR2 FNYEAQ. The CDR3 has 14 amino acids. The CDR3 region is CASSSGQGRAGYTF. The CDR3 region has the DNA TGTGCCAGCAGCTCAGGACAGGGGAGGGCTGGCTACACCTTC.

This chain joins TRBV20-1 and TRBJ2-7; 7 nucleotides agree with TRBD1. This CDR3 is built from 14 residues. V gave up 3 bases and J gave up 4 bases; unmatched junction bases: 9. In germline, CDR1 is DFQATT, CDR2 SNEGSKA (reference sequence). The CDR3 sequence is CSASTGTATYEQYF. The CDR3 DNA follows: TGCAGTGCTAGCACCGGGACAGCAACATACGAGCAGTACTTC.

The J gene is TRBJ2-5, the V gene TRBV6-4; D is perhaps TRBD1 or TRBD2 (5 bases each). The length of the CDR3 is 15 residues. Between the trimmed V and J ends, which lost 3 bases and 3 bases, there was a span of 14 bases. Looked up from germline, CDR1 is MRHNA and CDR2 is SNTAGT. The CDR3 sequence: CASSEEWDPKETQYF. The CDR3 DNA reads as TGTGCCAGCAGTGAAGAGTGGGACCCTAAAGAGACCCAGTACTTC.

The V and J genes are TRBV5-6 and TRBJ2-4, with TRBD1 matching 9 bases. The CDR3 has 17 residues. V trimming: 2 bases; J trimming: 1 base; junction bases outside the gene matches: 7. Germline-derived CDR1 and CDR2 are SGHDT and YYEEEE. The CDR3 loop is CASSLLQGASAKNIQYF. CDR3 nucleotide sequence: TGTGCCAGCAGCTTATTACAGGGGGCGAGTGCCAAAAACATTCAGTACTTC.